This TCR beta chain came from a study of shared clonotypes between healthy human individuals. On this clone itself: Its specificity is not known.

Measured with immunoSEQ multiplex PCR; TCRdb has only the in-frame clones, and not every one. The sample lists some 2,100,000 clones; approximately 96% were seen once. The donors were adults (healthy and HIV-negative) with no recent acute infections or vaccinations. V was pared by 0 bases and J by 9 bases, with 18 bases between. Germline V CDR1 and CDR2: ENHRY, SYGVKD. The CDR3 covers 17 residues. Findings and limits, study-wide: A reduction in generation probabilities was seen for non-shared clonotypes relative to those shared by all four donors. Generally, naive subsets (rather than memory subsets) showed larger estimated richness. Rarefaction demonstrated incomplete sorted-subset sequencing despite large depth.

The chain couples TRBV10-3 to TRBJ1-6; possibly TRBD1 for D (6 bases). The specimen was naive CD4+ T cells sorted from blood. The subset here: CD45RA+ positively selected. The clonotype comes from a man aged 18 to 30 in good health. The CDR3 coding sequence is TGTGCCATCAGTGAGTCGATAGCAGGGGCGAAATCTTCACCCCTCCACTTT. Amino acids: CAISESIAGAKSSPLHF.